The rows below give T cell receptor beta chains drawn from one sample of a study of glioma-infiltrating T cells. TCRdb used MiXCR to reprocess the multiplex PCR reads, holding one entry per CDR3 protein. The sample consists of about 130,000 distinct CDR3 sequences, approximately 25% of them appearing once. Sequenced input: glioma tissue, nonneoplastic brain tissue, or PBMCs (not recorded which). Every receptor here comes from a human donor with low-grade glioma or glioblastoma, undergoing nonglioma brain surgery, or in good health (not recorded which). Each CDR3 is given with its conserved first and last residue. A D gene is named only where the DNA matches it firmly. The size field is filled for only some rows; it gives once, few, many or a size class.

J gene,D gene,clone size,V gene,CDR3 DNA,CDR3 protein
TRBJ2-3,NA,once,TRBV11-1,TGTGCCAGCAGCCGGGACCTGAGCACAGATACGCAGTATTTT,CASSRDLSTDTQYF
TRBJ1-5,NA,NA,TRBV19,TGTGCCAGTAGCCGGGAAGGTAACGATCAGCCCCAGCATTTT,CASSREGNDQPQHF
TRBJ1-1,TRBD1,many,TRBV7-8,TGTGCCAGCAGCCAAGGGACAGGGGGAACCATGAACACTGAAGCTTTCTTT,CASSQGTGGTMNTEAFF
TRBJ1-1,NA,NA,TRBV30,TGTGCCTGGAGTGTGTCTATTCAAGGGGGCACTGAAGCTTTCTTT,CAWSVSIQGGTEAFF
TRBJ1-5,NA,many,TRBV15,TGTGCCACCAGCAGAGTTCTCGATGGCAATCAGCCCCAGCATTTT,CATSRVLDGNQPQHF
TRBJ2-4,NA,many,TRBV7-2,TGTGCCAGCAGCTTATCAAGGGCCGTGGACATTCAGTACTTC,CASSLSRAVDIQYF
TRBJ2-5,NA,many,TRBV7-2,TGTGCCAGCAGCTTAGAGCGATGGCGGGAGACCCAGTACTTC,CASSLERWRETQYF
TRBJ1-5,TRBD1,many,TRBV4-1,TGCGCCAGCAGCCAAGAGCAGGGGGCGCGAGGCAATCAGCCCCAGCATTTT,CASSQEQGARGNQPQHF
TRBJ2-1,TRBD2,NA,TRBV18,TGTGCCAGCTCACCTTTAGTACTAGCGGGAGGGCTGCATGAGCAGTTCTTC,CASSPLVLAGGLHEQFF
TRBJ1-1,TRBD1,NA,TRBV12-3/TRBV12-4,TGTTCCAGCACCCCCCGAGGGGGCAACACTGAAGCTTTCTTT,CSSTPRGGNTEAFF
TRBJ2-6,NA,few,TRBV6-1,TGTGCCAGCAAGTCAGCTGGGGCCAACGTCCTGACTTTC,CASKSAGANVLTF
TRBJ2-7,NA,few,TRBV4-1,TGCGCCAGCAGCCAATTCGCCCTTTCCTACGAGCAGTACTTC,CASSQFALSYEQYF
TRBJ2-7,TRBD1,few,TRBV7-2,TGTGCCAGCAGATTTCCGGGACAGAGCTCCTACGAGCAGTACTTC,CASRFPGQSSYEQYF
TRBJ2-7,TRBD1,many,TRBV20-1,TGCAGTGCGACGAGGACAGGGGCGTTTTACGAGCAGTACTTC,CSATRTGAFYEQYF
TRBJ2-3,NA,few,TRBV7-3,TGTGCCAGCAGCGGCCCCGGGACCGAGGGCCGCACAGATACGCAGTATTTT,CASSGPGTEGRTDTQYF
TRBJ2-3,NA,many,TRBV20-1,TGCAGTGCCGTCCCCCCCGTGGTAGATACGCAGTATTTT,CSAVPPVVDTQYF
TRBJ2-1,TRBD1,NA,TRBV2,TGTGCCAGCAGTTTCGAGCGGGACAGGGGTGGGCAGTTCTTC,CASSFERDRGGQFF
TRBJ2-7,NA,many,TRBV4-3,TGCGCCAGCAGCCAAGATCGGGCAAGCTCCTACGAGCAGTACTTC,CASSQDRASSYEQYF
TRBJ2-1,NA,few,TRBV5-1,TGCGCCAGCAGCTTTACAGGGTTGGGTTACAATGAGCAGTTCTTC,CASSFTGLGYNEQFF
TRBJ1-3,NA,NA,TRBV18,TGTGCCAGCTCACCACCGACAGTTTCTGGAAACACCATATATTTT,CASSPPTVSGNTIYF
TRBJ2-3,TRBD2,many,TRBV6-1,TGTGCCAGCGCCAGGACTAGCAGCACAGATACGCAGTATTTT,CASARTSSTDTQYF
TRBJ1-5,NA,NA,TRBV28,TGCGCCAGCAGTCTCTCAGGGACTTATCAGCCCCAGCATTTT,CASSLSGTYQPQHF
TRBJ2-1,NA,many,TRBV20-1,TGCAGTGCTATCTCATCGTCGGAGAATGAGCAGTTCTTC,CSAISSSENEQFF
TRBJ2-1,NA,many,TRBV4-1,TGCGCCAGCAGCGGGGGGAAAGGTGAGCAGTTCTTC,CASSGGKGEQFF
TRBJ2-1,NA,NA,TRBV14,TGTGCCAGCAGCCAATTTGTCGGGAGTATCGACAATGAGCAGTTCTTC,CASSQFVGSIDNEQFF
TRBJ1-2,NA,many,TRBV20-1,TGCAGTGCTAGCCTGGGGACCGTGACTAACTATGGCTACACCTTC,CSASLGTVTNYGYTF
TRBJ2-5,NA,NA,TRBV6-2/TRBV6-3,TGTGCCAGCCGTTTCCACCAGGCCGCAGAGACCAAGTACTTC,CASRFHQAAETKYF
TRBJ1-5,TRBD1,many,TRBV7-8,TGTGCCAGCAGCCGCAGCCCGGGACAGGGAGTAAAGCCCCAGCATTTT,CASSRSPGQGVKPQHF
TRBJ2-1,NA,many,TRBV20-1,TGCAGTGCAATGACCCAGCGTATAACCAATGAGCAGTTCTTC,CSAMTQRITNEQFF
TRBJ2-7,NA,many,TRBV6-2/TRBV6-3,TGTGCCAGCAGTTACTCGGCAGAGCAGTACTTC,CASSYSAEQYF
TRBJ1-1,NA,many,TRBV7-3,TGTGCCAGCAGCGCCCAGGGTAACACTGAAGCTTTCTTT,CASSAQGNTEAFF
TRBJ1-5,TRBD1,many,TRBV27,TGTGCCAGCAGTCCCCAGACAGGGAAAGGGCCCCAGCATTTT,CASSPQTGKGPQHF
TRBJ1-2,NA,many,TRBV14,TGTGCCAGCAGCCAAGGGTCAGAGACTAACTATGGCTACACCTTC,CASSQGSETNYGYTF
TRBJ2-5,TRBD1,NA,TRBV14,TGTGCCAGCAGCCCCCGGACAGGGCAAGAGACCCAGTACTTC,CASSPRTGQETQYF
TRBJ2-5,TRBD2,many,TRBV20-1,TGCAGTGGGGGACTAGTGGCCCAAGAGACCCAGTACTTC,CSGGLVAQETQYF
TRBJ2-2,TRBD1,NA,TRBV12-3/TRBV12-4,TGTGCCAGCAGTTTACAAAGTAAGGGGGCGGCCACCGGGGAGCTGTTTTTT,CASSLQSKGAATGELFF
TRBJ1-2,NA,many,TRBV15,TGTGCCACCAGCAGAGATAATGCGGGGGGCTCGTACTATGGCTACACCTTC,CATSRDNAGGSYYGYTF
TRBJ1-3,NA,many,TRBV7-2,TGTGCCAGCAGCCGCACACCCCAGGATAATAGTGGGAACACCATATATTTT,CASSRTPQDNSGNTIYF
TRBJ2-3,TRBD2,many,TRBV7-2,TGTGCCAGCAGCTCCGGACTAGCGGGAGGGGGAGATACGCAGTATTTT,CASSSGLAGGGDTQYF
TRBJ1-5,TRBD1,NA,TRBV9,TGTGCCAGCAGCGCCCAGGGGGATAGCAATCAGCCCCAGCATTTT,CASSAQGDSNQPQHF
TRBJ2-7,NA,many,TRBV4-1,TGCGCCAGCAGCCAAGGGAGTTCGAGCTCCTACGAGCAGTACTTC,CASSQGSSSSYEQYF
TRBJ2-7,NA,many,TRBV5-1,TGCGCCAGCAGCTTGGAGGCAGGGTTGGGCGAGCAGTACTTC,CASSLEAGLGEQYF
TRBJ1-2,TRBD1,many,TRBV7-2,TGTGCCAGCAGCTTAGAGCGGACAGGGGGCGTTGGCTACACCTTC,CASSLERTGGVGYTF
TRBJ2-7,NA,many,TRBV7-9,TGTGCCAGCAGCTTACTAACAACCACCGGGTGGGGCCTCCAGTACTACGAGCAGTACTTC,CASSLLTTTGWGLQYYEQYF
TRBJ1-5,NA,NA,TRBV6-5,TGTGCCAGCAGTTACCACGGGGCAGGGTATCAGCCCCAGCATTTT,CASSYHGAGYQPQHF
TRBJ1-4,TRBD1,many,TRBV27,TGTGCCAGCAGTTTTACCGGGACAGGGTATGAAAAACTGTTTTTT,CASSFTGTGYEKLFF
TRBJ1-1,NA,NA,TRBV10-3,TGTGCCATCAGTGACAGGGGAAACACTGAAGCTTTCTTT,CAISDRGNTEAFF
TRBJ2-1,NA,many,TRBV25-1,TGTGCCAGCAGTGATACCGGGACCTACAATGAGCAGTTCTTC,CASSDTGTYNEQFF
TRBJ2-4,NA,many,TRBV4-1,TGCGCCAGCAGCCAAGTCGTGTTGGGCCTAGCCAAAAACATTCAGTACTTC,CASSQVVLGLAKNIQYF
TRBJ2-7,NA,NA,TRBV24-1,TGTGCCACCCCACAACCCGCGTGGGGGTACGAGCAGTACTTC,CATPQPAWGYEQYF
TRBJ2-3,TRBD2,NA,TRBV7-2,TGTGCCAGCAGCACACGACTAGCGGGGGGCACAGATACGCAGTATTTT,CASSTRLAGGTDTQYF
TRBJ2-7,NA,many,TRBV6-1,TGTGCCAGCAGTACCTCGGACAGCCTGCAGTACTTC,CASSTSDSLQYF
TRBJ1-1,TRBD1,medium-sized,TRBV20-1,TGCAGTGCTAGAGGGACAGGGGGTCAAAACACTGAAGCTTTCTTT,CSARGTGGQNTEAFF
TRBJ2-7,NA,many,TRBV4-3,TGCGCCAGCAGCCAAAGTATTGGTTACGAGCAGTACTTC,CASSQSIGYEQYF
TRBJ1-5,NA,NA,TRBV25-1,TGTGCCAGCAGTGTAAGGGAGAGTCAGTCCCAGCATTTT,CASSVRESQSQHF
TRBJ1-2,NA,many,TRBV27,TGTGCCAGCAGTTTATCCGTCTCTGCGGGTTCGGTCCTAAACTATGGCTACACCTTC,CASSLSVSAGSVLNYGYTF
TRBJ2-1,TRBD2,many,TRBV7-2,TGTGCCAGCAGCTTAGTGCTAGCGGGAGCGGGTGAGCAGTTCTTC,CASSLVLAGAGEQFF
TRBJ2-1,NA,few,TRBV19,TGTGCCAGTAGTATGTTGGACAGATACAATGAGCAGTTCTTC,CASSMLDRYNEQFF